The TCR beta chain described here comes from a study of shared T cell receptors in the human thymus. Assay: immunoSEQ multiplex PCR; the TCRdb copy retains only in-frame clones and omits some. Of about 660,000 clones in the sample, around 87% were seen once. Losses at the gene ends were 0 bases for V and 6 bases for J; bases not matched to a gene: 6. CDR1 MNHNY and CDR2 SVGAGI come from the germline V gene (reference sequence). The CDR3 consists of 16 residues. The same data also contributed to another study, on human thymus T cells. That investigation notes: V and J genes seemed to be used with bias in thymic and blood repertoires.

The rearrangement joins TRBV6-6 to TRBJ2-3; 10 nucleotides agree with TRBD1. Material for sequencing was thymocytes. This TCR was sampled from a boy under two years old with a congenital heart defect. CDR3: CASSYSRDRGLDTQYF. The DNA for the CDR3 is TGTGCCAGCAGTTACTCGCGGGACAGGGGTTTGGATACGCAGTATTTT.